The clone carrying this TCR beta chain occurred many times. The data derive from a study of molecular identifiers for immune sequencing clone quantification. TCRdb called the PCR reads again in MiXCR, with one record for every CDR3 protein. The sample lists about half a million distinct CDR3 sequences, 20% to 25% occurring once. This CDR3 has 14 amino acids. The V segment lost 1 base and the J segment 6 bases; nucleotides outside the gene matches: 4. The source is a human donor in good health. Some libraries in this study had Jurkat cell RNA spiked in. The chain joins TRBV12-3 or TRBV12-4 to TRBJ1-1, with 8 bases aligning to TRBD1. Material for sequencing was naive CD8+ T cells from blood, with Jurkat cell RNA spiked in. Subset specified: FACS-sorted CD8+CD4-CCR7+CD45RA+ naive T cells. This chain's CDR3 is CASSLGQGRPEAFF. Here the CDR3 DNA reads TGTGCCAGCAGTTTAGGACAGGGGCGACCTGAAGCTTTCTTT.